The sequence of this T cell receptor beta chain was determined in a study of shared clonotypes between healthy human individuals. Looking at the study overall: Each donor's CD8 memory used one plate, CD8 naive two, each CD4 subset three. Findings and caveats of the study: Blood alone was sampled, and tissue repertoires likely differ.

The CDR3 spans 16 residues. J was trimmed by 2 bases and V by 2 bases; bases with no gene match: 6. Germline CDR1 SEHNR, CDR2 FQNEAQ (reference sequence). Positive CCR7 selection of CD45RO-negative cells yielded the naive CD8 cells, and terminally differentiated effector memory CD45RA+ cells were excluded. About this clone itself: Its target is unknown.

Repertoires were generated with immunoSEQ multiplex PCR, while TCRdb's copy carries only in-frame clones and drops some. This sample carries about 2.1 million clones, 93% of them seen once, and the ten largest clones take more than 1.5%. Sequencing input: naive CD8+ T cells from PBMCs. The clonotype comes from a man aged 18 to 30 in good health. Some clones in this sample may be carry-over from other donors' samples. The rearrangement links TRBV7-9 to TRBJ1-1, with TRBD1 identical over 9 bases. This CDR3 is CASSLLTGGDNTEAFF. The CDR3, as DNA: TGTGCCAGCAGCTTATTAACAGGGGGCGATAACACTGAAGCTTTCTTT.